The present T cell receptor (beta chain) was sequenced within a study of blood T cell repertoires in COVID-19. About the research overall: Donors in the United States, Italy and Spain gave samples during acute or convalescent COVID-19. In each case, the material was cDNA or gDNA derived from T cells, B-cell-depleted T cells, or PBMCs.

Original processing notes: For nucleated cells, counts were estimated from reference gene primer amplification. TCRdb's table, derived via immunoSEQ multiplex PCR, lists solely in-frame clones and lacks some. V and J calls and clone size are given by that table; D and trimming were obtained from the DNA. This table holds tens of thousands of clones, around 80% found once. This CDR3 is built from 17 residues. The V end lost 1 base, the J end lost 1 base, and 11 bases lay between the germline ends. Germline lookup yields CDR1 SGHTA and CDR2 FQGNSA. V is TRBV7-2 and J is TRBJ2-6; D is perhaps TRBD2 (6 bases). The clonotype was recovered from a man aged 30 to 39 with COVID-19, enrolled during active disease. The specimen sequenced was peripheral blood. The CDR3 sequence is CASSLGRGRSGANVLTF. In DNA form, the CDR3 reads TGTGCCAGCAGCTTAGGTCGGGGGAGGTCTGGGGCCAACGTCCTGACTTTC.